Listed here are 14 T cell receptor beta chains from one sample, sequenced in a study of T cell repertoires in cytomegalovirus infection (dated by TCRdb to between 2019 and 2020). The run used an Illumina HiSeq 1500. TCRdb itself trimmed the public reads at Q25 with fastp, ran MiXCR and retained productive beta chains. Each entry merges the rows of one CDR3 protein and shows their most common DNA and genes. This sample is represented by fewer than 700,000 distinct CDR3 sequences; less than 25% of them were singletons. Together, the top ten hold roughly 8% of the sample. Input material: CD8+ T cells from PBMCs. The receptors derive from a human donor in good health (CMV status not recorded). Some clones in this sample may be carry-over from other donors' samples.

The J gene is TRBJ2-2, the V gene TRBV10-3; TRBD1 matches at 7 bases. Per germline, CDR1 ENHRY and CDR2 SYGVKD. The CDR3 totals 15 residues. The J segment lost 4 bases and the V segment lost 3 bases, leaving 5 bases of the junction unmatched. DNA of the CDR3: TGTGCCATCAGTGAATCCCCAGGGGGCACCGGGGAGCTGTTTTTT. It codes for CAISESPGGTGELFF.

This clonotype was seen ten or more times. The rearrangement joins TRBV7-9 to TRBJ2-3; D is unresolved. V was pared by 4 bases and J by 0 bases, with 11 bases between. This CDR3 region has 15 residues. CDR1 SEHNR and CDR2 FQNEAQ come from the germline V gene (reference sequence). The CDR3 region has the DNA TGTGCCAGCAGCTCGCCCCTGACTAGCACAGATACGCAGTATTTT. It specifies CASSSPLTSTDTQYF.

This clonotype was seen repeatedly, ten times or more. CDR3 nucleotides: TGTGCCAGCAGCTTAAATCGGCAGGGCCAAGAGACCCAGTACTTC. Its protein is CASSLNRQGQETQYF. The gene calls are TRBV7-2 and TRBJ2-5; tentatively, D is TRBD1 (5 bases). Germline V gene sequence: CDR1 SGHTA, CDR2 FQGNSA. V lost 2 bases to trimming and J lost 1 base, with 11 bases between them. The length of the CDR3 is 15 residues.

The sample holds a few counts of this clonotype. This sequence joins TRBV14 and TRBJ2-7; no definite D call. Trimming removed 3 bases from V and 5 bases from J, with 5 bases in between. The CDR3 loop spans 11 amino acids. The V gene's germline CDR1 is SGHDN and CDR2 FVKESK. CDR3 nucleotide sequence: TGTGCCAGCAGCCATAGCCACGAGCAGTACTTC. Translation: CASSHSHEQYF.

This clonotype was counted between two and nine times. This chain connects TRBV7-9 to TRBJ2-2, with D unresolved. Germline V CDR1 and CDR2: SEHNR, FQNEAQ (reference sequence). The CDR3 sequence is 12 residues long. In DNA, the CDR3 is TGTGCGAGGCAGCCGAACACCGGGGAGCTGTTTTTT. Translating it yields CARQPNTGELFF. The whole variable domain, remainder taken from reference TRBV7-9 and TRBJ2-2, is DTGVSQNPRHKITKRGQNVTFRCDPISEHNRLYWYRQTLGQGPEFLTYFQNEAQLEKSRLLSDRFSAERPKGSFSTLEIQRTEQGDSAMYLCARQPNTGELFFGEGSRLTVL.

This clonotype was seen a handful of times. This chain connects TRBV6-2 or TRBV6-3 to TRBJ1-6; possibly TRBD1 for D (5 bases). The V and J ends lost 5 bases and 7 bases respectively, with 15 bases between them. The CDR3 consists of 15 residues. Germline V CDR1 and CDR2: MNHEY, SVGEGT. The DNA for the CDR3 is TGTGCCAGCAGTCTCCGGGACGGGGGGAATTCACCCCTCCACTTT. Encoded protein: CASSLRDGGNSPLHF.

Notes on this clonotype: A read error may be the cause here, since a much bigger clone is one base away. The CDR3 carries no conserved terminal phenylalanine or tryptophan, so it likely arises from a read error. The CDR3 nucleotides are TGCGCCAGCAGCCTTACATGGGACAGATCTAACTATGGCTACACCTCC. It translates to CASSLTWDRSNYGYTS. The J gene is TRBJ1-2, the V gene TRBV4-1; 7 bases are a match to TRBD1. The CDR3 length is 16 residues. The V gene's germline CDR1 is MGHRA and CDR2 YSYEKL. V gave up 4 bases and J gave up 0 bases; unmatched junction bases: 8.

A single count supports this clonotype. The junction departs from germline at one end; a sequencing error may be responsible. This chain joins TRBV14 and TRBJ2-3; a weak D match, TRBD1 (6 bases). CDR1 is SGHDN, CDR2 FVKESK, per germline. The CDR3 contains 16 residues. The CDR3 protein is CTSSQLDSVKIDTQYF. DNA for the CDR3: TGTACCAGCAGCCAACTGGACAGCGTGAAGATCGATACGCAGTATTTT. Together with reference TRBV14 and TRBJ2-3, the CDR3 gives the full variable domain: EAGVTQFPSHSVIEKGQTVTLRCDPISGHDNLYWYRRVMGKEIKFLLHFVKESKQDESGMPNNRFLAERTGGTYSTLKVQPAELEDSGVYFCTSSQLDSVKIDTQYFGPGTRLTVL.

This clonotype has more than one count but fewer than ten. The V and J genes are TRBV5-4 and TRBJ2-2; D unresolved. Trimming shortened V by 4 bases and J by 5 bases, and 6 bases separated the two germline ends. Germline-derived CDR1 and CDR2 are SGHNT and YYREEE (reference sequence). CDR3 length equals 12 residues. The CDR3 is CASSPETGELFF. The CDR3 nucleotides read TGTGCCAGCAGCCCAGAAACCGGGGAGCTGTTTTTT.

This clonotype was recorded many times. DNA for the CDR3: TGTGCCAGCAGCTTATACACCTATCAGCCCCAGCATTTT. This translates into CASSLYTYQPQHF. The V call is TRBV7-6, the J call TRBJ1-5; D gene unclear. This CDR3 has 13 residues. Trimming pared 2 bases from V and 5 bases from J, leaving 7 bases between. CDR1 and CDR2 from the germline V gene are SGHVS and FNYEAQ.

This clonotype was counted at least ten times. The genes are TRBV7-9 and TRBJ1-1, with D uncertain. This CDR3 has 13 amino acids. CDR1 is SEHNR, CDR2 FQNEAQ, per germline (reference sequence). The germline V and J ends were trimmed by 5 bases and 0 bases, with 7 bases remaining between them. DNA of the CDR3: TGTGCCAGCAGCCAACCCATGAACACTGAAGCTTTCTTT. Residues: CASSQPMNTEAFF.

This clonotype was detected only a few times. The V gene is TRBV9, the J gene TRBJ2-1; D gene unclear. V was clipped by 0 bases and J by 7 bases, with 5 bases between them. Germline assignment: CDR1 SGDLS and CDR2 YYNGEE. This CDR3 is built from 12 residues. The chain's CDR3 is CASSVAPNEQFF. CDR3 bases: TGTGCCAGCAGCGTAGCTCCGAATGAGCAGTTCTTC.

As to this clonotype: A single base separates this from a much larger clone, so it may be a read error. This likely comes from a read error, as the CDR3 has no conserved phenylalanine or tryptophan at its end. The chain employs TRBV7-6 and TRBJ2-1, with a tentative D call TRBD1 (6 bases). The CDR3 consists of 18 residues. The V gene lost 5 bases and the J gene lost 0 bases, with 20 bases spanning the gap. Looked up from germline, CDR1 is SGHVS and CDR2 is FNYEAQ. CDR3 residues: CASSASTGTDPSYNEQFS. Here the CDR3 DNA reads TGTGCCAGCAGCGCTAGTACAGGGACCGACCCCTCCTACAATGAGCAGTTCTCC.

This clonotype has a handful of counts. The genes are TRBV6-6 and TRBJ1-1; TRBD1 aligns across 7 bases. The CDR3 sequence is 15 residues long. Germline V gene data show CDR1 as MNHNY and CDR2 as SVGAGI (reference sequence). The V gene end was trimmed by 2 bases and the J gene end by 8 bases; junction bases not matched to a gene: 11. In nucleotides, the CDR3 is TGTGCCAGCAGTTACCGGGACAGTTCAATACAAGAAGCTTTCTTT. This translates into CASSYRDSSIQEAFF.